These 21 T cell receptor beta chains originate from one sample sequenced in a study of T cell responses to AZD1222 COVID-19 vaccine. Method: immunoSEQ multiplex PCR; TCRdb's copy keeps in-frame clones and lacks some. The sample gives roughly 180,000 clones, approximately 90% of which show up once; roughly 2.8% is in the top ten. The sample in question was peripheral blood, obtained on day 0 of AZD1222 vaccination. The receptors were gathered from an adult in good health.

This chain connects TRBV14 to TRBJ2-1; 13 bases map to TRBD2. The V gene end was trimmed by 6 bases and the J gene end by 7 bases; junction bases not matched to a gene: 15. CDR1 and CDR2 from the germline V gene are SGHDN and FVKESK. The CDR3 is made up of 18 amino acids. The CDR3 coding sequence is TGTGCCAGCAGTTTCGGACTAGCGGGGGCCCTGGGGGCTAATGAGCAGTTCTTC. It specifies CASSFGLAGALGANEQFF. Filled out from reference TRBV14 and TRBJ2-1, the complete variable domain reads EAGVTQFPSHSVIEKGQTVTLRCDPISGHDNLYWYRRVMGKEIKFLLHFVKESKQDESGMPNNRFLAERTGGTYSTLKVQPAELEDSGVYFCASSFGLAGALGANEQFFGPGTRLTVL.

A word on this clone: The final CDR3 position lacks the conserved phenylalanine or tryptophan, pointing to a likely read error. It is unclear where the CDR3 begins or ends on the DNA, so no DNA is shown, and the CDR3 is as TCRdb lists it. The rearrangement uses TRBV6-5 and TRBJ1-1; TRBD1, the table's D call, was not compared with the DNA. A total of 12 residues make up the CDR3, ends included. Germline CDR1 and CDR2: MNHEY and SVGAGI. The CDR3 sequence: CASSIRIGERGL.

The chain links TRBV4-2 to TRBJ1-6; TRBD1 might be the D (5 bases). Trimming stripped 0 bases from V and 9 bases from J, with 12 bases between. The CDR3 is 15 residues long. Germline loops: CDR1 LGHNA, CDR2 YNFKEQ. The CDR3 sequence is CASSQEGAGGSPLHF. The CDR3 DNA follows: TGTGCCAGCAGCCAAGAGGGCGCCGGGGGTTCACCCCTCCACTTT.

As concerns this clone: Its ends do not fully match the called genes, so a read error is possible. The V call is TRBV12-3 or TRBV12-4, the J call TRBJ2-7; D perhaps matches TRBD1 (5 bases). This CDR3 has 13 amino acids. The CDR3 coding sequence is TGTGCCAGCGCCCCAATGGGGCAGGCCGCCGTGGACTTC. Its protein product is CASAPMGQAAVDF.

The rearrangement links TRBV7-8 to TRBJ1-2; D is unresolved. Germline V gene lookup returns CDR1 SGHVS and CDR2 FQNEAQ. V was shortened by 0 bases and J by 8 bases, with 13 bases between the two germline ends. The CDR3 covers 14 residues. The DNA for the CDR3 is TGTGCCAGCAGCTTAGCGTTAACCAGCGGGGGCTACACCTTC. Its translation: CASSLALTSGGYTF. Complete variable domain (other parts from reference TRBV7-8 and TRBJ1-2): GAGVSQSPRYKVAKRGQDVALRCDPISGHVSLFWYQQALGQGPEFLTYFQNEAQLDKSGLPSDRFFAERPEGSVSTLKIQRTQQEDSAVYLCASSLALTSGGYTFGSGTRLTVV.

The chain joins TRBV6-4 to TRBJ2-2; TRBD1 agrees at 10 bases. The CDR3 runs 16 residues. V shed 1 base and J 4 bases; nucleotides not matched to a gene: 3. CDR1 and CDR2 from the germline V gene are MRHNA and SNTAGT. The CDR3 region is CASSDFRTGGTGELFF. In nucleotides, the CDR3 is TGTGCCAGCAGTGACTTCAGGACAGGGGGCACCGGGGAGCTGTTTTTT.

This chain links TRBV6-4 with TRBJ2-7, with D perhaps given as TRBD1 or TRBD2 (6 bases each). CDR1 and CDR2 from the germline V gene are MRHNA and SNTAGT. The V end was cut by 6 bases, the J end by 0 bases, with 15 bases between. The CDR3 runs 15 residues. For the CDR3, the DNA is TGTGCCAGCAGGGGGGGACACCTGAGCTCCTACGAGCAGTACTTC. Translated, it gives CASRGGHLSSYEQYF.

The chain couples TRBV21-1 to TRBJ1-3; the table assigns TRBD1, which was not confirmed against the DNA. TRBV21-1 is a pseudogene segment. The CDR3 has 15 amino acids. The CDR3, as DNA: TGTGCCAGCAGCAAATTTGGGGCGATCGGAAACACCATATATTTT. It codes for CASSKFGAIGNTIYF.

A single count supports this clone. The chain employs TRBV18 and TRBJ1-5, with 9 bases aligning to TRBD1. Germline V gene lookup returns CDR1 KGHSH and CDR2 LQKENI. V was clipped by 2 bases and J by 14 bases; unmatched bases: 7. The CDR3 has 13 amino acids. CDR3 amino acids: CASSPGTGFDEHF. CDR3 nucleotide sequence: TGTGCCAGCTCACCAGGGACAGGGTTTGATGAGCATTTT. Filled out from reference TRBV18 and TRBJ1-5, the complete variable domain reads NAGVMQNPRHLVRRRGQEARLRCSPMKGHSHVYWYRQLPEEGLKFMVYLQKENIIDESGMPKERFSAEFPKEGPSILRIQQVVRGDSAAYFCASSPGTGFDEHFGDGTRLSIL.

V and J are TRBV6-2 or TRBV6-3 and TRBJ1-3; D perhaps matches TRBD1 (5 bases). The CDR3 is 14 amino acids. Per germline, CDR1 MNHEY and CDR2 SVGEGT. Trimming took off 5 bases at V and 4 bases at J, with 12 bases between the two ends. The CDR3 is CASSTRGDGNTIYF. The CDR3 coding sequence is TGTGCCAGCAGTACGCGGGGGGACGGAAACACCATATATTTT.

In nucleotides, the CDR3 is TGTGCCAGTAGTATAGATTCAGGGAGGGCCTATGGCTACACCTTC. Protein: CASSIDSGRAYGYTF. The chain is built from TRBV19 and TRBJ1-2; the D gene is possibly TRBD1 (5 bases). CDR3 size: 15 residues. V lost 0 bases and J 4 bases, leaving 12 bases between the germline ends. Germline CDR1 is LNHDA and CDR2 is SQIVND (reference sequence).

This rearrangement joins TRBV18 to TRBJ1-5; 11 bases fit TRBD1. CDR1 KGHSH and CDR2 LQKENI come from the germline V gene. The V gene end was trimmed by 6 bases and the J gene end by 3 bases; junction bases not matched to a gene: 10. CDR3 size: 17 residues. CDR3 in amino acids: CASSPLGTGGANQPQHF. The CDR3 DNA reads TGTGCCAGCTCGCCCCTCGGGACAGGGGGAGCCAATCAGCCCCAGCATTTT.

V is TRBV5-1 and J is TRBJ1-1; 8 bases align to TRBD1. The CDR3 loop spans 13 amino acids. The trim removed 5 bases at V and 1 base at J, leaving 1 base unmatched. Germline lookup yields CDR1 SGHRS and CDR2 YFSETQ. The CDR3 sequence: CASRQGGNTEAFF. The CDR3 coding sequence is TGCGCCAGCAGACAGGGGGGGAACACTGAAGCTTTCTTT.

This chain connects TRBV4-2 to TRBJ1-6; no clear D. Trimming removed 0 bases at V and 4 bases at J, with 16 bases between. The CDR3 is 18 amino acids. Germline CDR1 LGHNA, CDR2 YNFKEQ. CDR3 amino acids: CASSQDYGMEGYNSPLHF. CDR3 bases: TGTGCCAGCAGCCAAGATTACGGAATGGAGGGATATAATTCACCCCTCCACTTT.

The chain links TRBV5-1 to TRBJ2-5, with TRBD2 matching 9 bases. J lost 4 bases, V lost 3 bases, and 7 bases had no gene match. Germline V CDR1 and CDR2: SGHRS, YFSETQ. The CDR3 runs 15 residues. CDR3 in amino acids: CASSSAGGPGETQYF. CDR3 DNA sequence: TGCGCCAGCAGCTCGGCGGGGGGGCCAGGAGAGACCCAGTACTTC.

The V call is TRBV7-2, the J call TRBJ2-7; D may be TRBD2 (5 bases). The CDR3 has 13 amino acids. Between the trimmed V and J ends, which lost 6 bases and 1 base, there was a span of 10 bases. Per the germline V gene, CDR1 is SGHTA and CDR2 is FQGNSA. CDR3 amino acids: CASRLRTSYEQYF. Here the CDR3 DNA reads TGTGCCAGCAGGCTTCGGACTTCCTACGAGCAGTACTTC.

The chain joins TRBV9 to TRBJ1-3; D uncertain. V lost 0 bases, J lost 0 bases, and 10 bases lay in between. CDR3 size: 16 residues. Looked up from germline, CDR1 is SGDLS and CDR2 is YYNGEE. The CDR3 coding sequence is TGTGCCAGCAGCGTAGCGAGTTCAGGCTCTGGAAACACCATATATTTT. It codes for CASSVASSGSGNTIYF.

V usage is TRBV4-2 and J usage is TRBJ2-7, with D unclear. The CDR3 runs 14 residues. Deletions cut 0 bases from V and 3 bases from J, with 9 bases between. Germline loops: CDR1 LGHNA, CDR2 YNFKEQ. The CDR3 DNA reads as TGTGCCAGCAGCCAAGAGAGCAACTTCTACGAGCAGTACTTC. Translating it yields CASSQESNFYEQYF.

V and J are TRBV2 and TRBJ2-6; D gene ambiguous. The CDR3 is 11 amino acids. Germline CDR1 is SNHLY and CDR2 is FYNNEI. V was clipped by 6 bases and J by 7 bases, with 4 bases between them. The CDR3 region is CASSNANVLTF. The CDR3 DNA reads as TGTGCCAGCAGCAATGCCAACGTCCTGACTTTC.

This clone was observed a handful of times. The chain has TRBV5-4 and TRBJ2-7; tentatively, D is TRBD1 or TRBD2 (5 bases each). In germline, CDR1 is SGHNT, CDR2 YYREEE (reference sequence). Trimming removed 4 bases from V and 2 bases from J, with 16 bases in between. There are 15 residues in the CDR3. CDR3 in amino acids: CASSRPGPETYEQYF. Here the CDR3 DNA reads TGTGCCAGCAGCAGGCCGGGACCAGAAACCTACGAGCAGTACTTC.

The J gene is TRBJ2-7, the V gene TRBV2, with unresolved D. In germline, CDR1 is SNHLY, CDR2 FYNNEI. There are 15 residues in the CDR3. Trimming stripped 3 bases from V and 0 bases from J, with 12 bases between. The CDR3 sequence is CASSEGNGLSYEQYF. The CDR3 bases are TGTGCCAGCAGTGAGGGGAACGGTCTCTCCTACGAGCAGTACTTC.